This TCR beta chain was recovered during a study of blood T cell repertoires in COVID-19. At the level of the study: T cells, B-cell-depleted T cells, or PBMCs provided the cDNA or gDNA that served as material.

As originally analysed: The assay estimated nucleated cells by amplifying reference gene primers. Sequenced by immunoSEQ multiplex PCR; TCRdb stores in-frame clones only, minus some. V, J and clone size are those of that table, while D and trimming were read from the DNA. The sample carries 60,000 or so clones, 87% recorded once. Sample: peripheral blood. The receptor comes from a human donor with acute or convalescent COVID-19. The donor label of this sample is uncertain.

The CDR3 DNA follows: TGTGCCAGCAGCCAGCCGGGACAGGGATCCGGACCCCTCCACTTT. Translation gives CASSQPGQGSGPLHF. This chain links TRBV5-4 with TRBJ1-6, with 9 positions matching TRBD1. The CDR3 is 15 amino acids. Losses at the gene ends were 4 bases for V and 12 bases for J; bases not matched to a gene: 11. In germline, CDR1 is SGHNT, CDR2 YYREEE (reference sequence).